A single sample is the source of the 13 T cell receptor beta chains below, sequenced in a study of CD4 and CD8 cells across lung adenocarcinoma regions. TCRdb processed the PCR reads anew with MiXCR; each CDR3 protein has one entry. Of under 6,000 distinct CDR3 sequences in the sample, roughly 50% were seen once. The sequenced material came from CD8+ T cells from the margin of a lung tumor. Receptors were obtained from a male donor with lung adenocarcinoma. The CD4 and CD8 labels of this study may be unreliable.

This chain connects TRBV6-1 to TRBJ2-3, with 7 nucleotides matching TRBD2. The length of the CDR3 is 15 residues. Germline V gives CDR1 MNHNS, CDR2 SASEGT. The junction had 6 bases not matched to a gene; V was cut back by 6 bases and J by 0 bases. The CDR3 is CASRGLAGSTDTQYF. As DNA, the CDR3 is TGTGCCAGCAGAGGGTTAGCGGGTAGCACAGATACGCAGTATTTT.

The CDR3 nucleotides are TGCGCCAGCAGTGAGCTGGGGACAGGGGGCGTTCGGTTCTTC. Its protein product is CASSELGTGGVRFF. The chain has TRBV10-1 and TRBJ2-1; 12 bases align to TRBD1. V shed 2 bases and J 15 bases; nucleotides not matched to a gene: 8. This CDR3 spans 14 amino acids. CDR1 is WNHNN, CDR2 SYGVQD, per germline (reference sequence).

This chain links TRBV12-3 or TRBV12-4 with TRBJ2-1, with TRBD2 identical over 11 bases. The length of the CDR3 is 18 residues. V gave up 7 bases and J gave up 3 bases; unmatched junction bases: 14. The CDR3, as DNA: TGTGCCAGCACCGCCGGGACTAGCGGATCTCTTTTCTACAATGAGCAGTTCTTC. This sequence encodes CASTAGTSGSLFYNEQFF.

This chain uses TRBV7-2 with TRBJ2-3; 10 bases agree with TRBD2. There are 15 residues in the CDR3. Germline values: CDR1 SGHTA, CDR2 FQGNSA. Trimming cost V 3 bases and J 3 bases; bases outside gene matches: 3. The CDR3 DNA is TGTGCCAGCAGCTTCCTGGGACTAGCGACAGATACGCAGTATTTT. Amino acids: CASSFLGLATDTQYF.

The V call is TRBV6-5, the J call TRBJ2-2; D remains unclear. The J call may be mistaken, given a closer DNA end match to TRBJ2-3. Germline CDR1 and CDR2: MNHEY and SVGAGI. The CDR3 contains 16 residues. The CDR3 reads CASRFLRAVGTDAQYF. The CDR3 coding sequence is TGTGCCAGCAGGTTCCTCCGGGCGGTTGGCACCGATGCGCAGTATTTT.

This clonotype was observed many times. The V and J genes are TRBV6-1 and TRBJ2-5; D call uncertain. The CDR3 has 14 amino acids. Trimming stripped 6 bases from V and 1 base from J, with 12 bases between. Germline values: CDR1 MNHNS, CDR2 SASEGT. CDR3 in DNA: TGTGCCAGCAGCGGTAAGCGCTTCCAAGAGACCCAGTACTTC. Residues: CASSGKRFQETQYF.

A note on this clonotype: One junction end disagrees with the germline gene, perhaps due to a read error. The chain couples TRBV6-1 to TRBJ2-3; D is perhaps TRBD2 (6 bases). CDR3 size: 13 residues. The germline V gene has CDR1 MNHNS and CDR2 SASEGT. DNA of the CDR3: TGTGCCAGCAAGGAGGGCAATGAAGATACGCAGTATTTC. Translation gives CASKEGNEDTQYF.

This clonotype was observed many times. The chain uses TRBV25-1 and TRBJ2-1; 7 bases are shared with TRBD2. The trim removed 6 bases at V and 3 bases at J, leaving 2 bases unmatched. The CDR3 runs to 13 residues. Germline loops: CDR1 MGHDK, CDR2 SYGVNS. Here the CDR3 reads CASSRGGYNEQFF. The CDR3 nucleotides read TGTGCCAGCAGCCGCGGGGGCTACAATGAGCAGTTCTTC.

This chain uses TRBV10-1 with TRBJ2-7; TRBD1 might be the D (6 bases). CDR1 WNHNN and CDR2 SYGVQD come from the germline V gene (reference sequence). With 0 bases removed from V and 1 base from J, the gap between germline ends came to 13 bases. The CDR3 runs 16 residues. CDR3 sequence (DNA): TGCGCCAGCAGTGAGTCTAGGGGGAGAGGGTCCTACGAGCAGTACTTC. Residues: CASSESRGRGSYEQYF.

The rearrangement joins TRBV7-2 to TRBJ2-1; perhaps TRBD2 as D (6 bases). The tail of the sequence fits TRBJ2-5 better, so the J call may be wrong. CDR1 and CDR2 from the germline V gene are SGHTA and FQGNSA. CDR3 size: 14 residues. The CDR3 bases are TGTGCCAGCAGCTTAGAGGATTGGCGGGGGACCCAGTACTTC. This sequence encodes CASSLEDWRGTQYF.

This clonotype has only a few counts. The chain recombines TRBV5-6 with TRBJ2-3, with D possibly being TRBD2 (5 bases). CDR3 length: 16 amino acids. The germline gives CDR1 SGHDT, CDR2 YYEEEE. Trimming stripped 0 bases from V and 2 bases from J, with 13 bases between. As DNA, the CDR3 is TGTGCCAGCAGCTTGGCGCCGGCAGGACTCACAGATACGCAGTATTTT. Its translation: CASSLAPAGLTDTQYF.

As for this clonotype: Possible read error: a much larger clone is one base away. The chain recombines TRBV6-1 with TRBJ2-1; D is perhaps TRBD2 (6 bases). Trimming removed 5 bases from V and 10 bases from J, with 21 bases in between. Per the germline V gene, CDR1 is MNHNS and CDR2 is SASEGT. The CDR3 extends over 15 amino acids. The CDR3 sequence: CASSPGLERTYEQFF. In DNA, the CDR3 is TGTGCCAGCAGTCCGGGACTCGAACGTACCTACGAGCAGTTCTTC.

V and J are TRBV5-1 and TRBJ2-2, with 10 positions matching TRBD1. This CDR3 region has 15 residues. Per the germline V gene, CDR1 is SGHRS and CDR2 is YFSETQ. V gave up 7 bases and J gave up 1 base; unmatched junction bases: 4. This CDR3 reads CASRQGAQNTGELFF. The CDR3 DNA is TGCGCCAGCCGACAGGGGGCCCAGAACACCGGGGAGCTGTTTTTT.